These T cell receptor beta chains were read from a single sample in a study of control samples from healthy donors and cancer patients. TCRdb keeps only in-frame clones here, not all; method: immunoSEQ multiplex PCR. The sample yields 390,000 or so clones, 75% to 95% seen once. The sequenced sample was PBMCs. These receptors were collected from a man between 40 and 49 years old with head and neck cancer. Each CDR3 is given without its conserved first and last residue. D genes are given only for firm matches.

. TRBV9 13 ASSVRGFLNEKLF
TRBD2 TRBV6-6 16 ASSPLNRLAGGTNEQF
TRBD1 TRBV30 11 AWADPTGAGYT
. TRBV7-2 12 ASSLAGSGNTIY
. TRBV4-2 12 ASSLSNLNYGYT
TRBD2 TRBV4-3 13 APAGRGTPQETQY
. TRBV6-6 12 ASSYNRVDSPLH
. TRBV7-3 12 ASSLGLPADTQY
TRBD1 TRBV4-3 13 ASSQESGGFYEQY
. TRBV2 11 ASSDRVEGEQY
. TRBV19 11 ASSITSGDTQY
. TRBV19 12 ASSMPESTAEQY
. TRBV5-6 11 ASSFSTGETQY
TRBD1 TRBV3-1/TRBV3-2 12 ASSQKGASSPLH
. TRBV4-3 12 ASSQETATETQY
. TRBV28 14 ASKTGTSSRNQPQH
TRBD1 TRBV4-2 15 ASSQETTGGWGGELF
. TRBV9 11 ASSRTDTYEQY
TRBD2 TRBV2 13 ASTPLRGSSYEQY
TRBD1 TRBV2 16 ASSGSRQGARSNQPQH
. TRBV28 8 ASSTYEQF
TRBD1 TRBV5-4 13 ASSQPGQVNSPLH
. TRBV5-5 13 ASSLDPTSNQPQH